This is a list of T cell receptor beta chains from one sample in a study of blood T cells in healthy people across ages. TCRdb processed the 5' RACE reads anew with MiXCR; each CDR3 protein has one entry. The sample carries some 1.8 million distinct CDR3 sequences, about 39% recorded once. The material sequenced was blood. The source of these receptors is a human donor in good health. Each CDR3 is given with its conserved first and last residue. The order of the fields is CDR3 DNA, CDR3 protein, CDR3 length, J gene, D gene, clone size, V gene. A D gene is named only where the DNA matches it firmly. Not all rows give a size; the values are once, few, many and, for expanded clones, a class.

CDR3 DNA: TGTGCCAGCTGCTCCCCCGCCTACGAGCAGTACTTC; CDR3 protein: CASCSPAYEQYF; CDR3 length: 12; J gene: TRBJ2-7; D gene: .; clone size: few; V gene: TRBV6-2/TRBV6-3
CDR3 DNA: TGTGCCAGCAGCTCACTCTGGAATTCACCCCTCCACTTT; CDR3 protein: CASSSLWNSPLHF; CDR3 length: 13; J gene: TRBJ1-6; D gene: .; clone size: few; V gene: TRBV7-2
CDR3 DNA: TGTGCCAGCAGCCAAGATCGTGTTGGGGCTTACGAGCAGTACTTC; CDR3 protein: CASSQDRVGAYEQYF; CDR3 length: 15; J gene: TRBJ2-7; D gene: .; clone size: .; V gene: TRBV14
CDR3 DNA: TGTGCCAGCAGTTACAGGCCTAGCGGGGTTGTCGAGCAGTACTTC; CDR3 protein: CASSYRPSGVVEQYF; CDR3 length: 15; J gene: TRBJ2-7; D gene: TRBD2; clone size: few; V gene: TRBV6-2/TRBV6-3
CDR3 DNA: TGTGCCAGCAGCATTCCCGGGACAGGAAAAGAGACCCAGTACTTC; CDR3 protein: CASSIPGTGKETQYF; CDR3 length: 15; J gene: TRBJ2-5; D gene: TRBD1; clone size: few; V gene: TRBV9
CDR3 DNA: TGTGCCAGCAGTATTTTAGGACAGATCAACTATGGCTACACCTTC; CDR3 protein: CASSILGQINYGYTF; CDR3 length: 15; J gene: TRBJ1-2; D gene: .; clone size: .; V gene: TRBV6-6
CDR3 DNA: TGCAGCGTTGAAGACATGACAGGCAGCTACACCTTC; CDR3 protein: CSVEDMTGSYTF; CDR3 length: 12; J gene: TRBJ1-2; D gene: .; clone size: once; V gene: TRBV29-1
CDR3 DNA: TGCAGTGCCGGGTCGGAGGACAGGGTGTCACAGCCCCAGCATTTT; CDR3 protein: CSAGSEDRVSQPQHF; CDR3 length: 15; J gene: TRBJ1-5; D gene: TRBD1; clone size: .; V gene: TRBV20-1
CDR3 DNA: TGTGCCATCAGTGATTTGCCGGGCCAGATGGGATCCACGCAGTATTTT; CDR3 protein: CAISDLPGQMGSTQYF; CDR3 length: 16; J gene: TRBJ2-3; D gene: .; clone size: .; V gene: TRBV10-3
CDR3 DNA: TGTGCCAGCAGCTTAGCCCCCAGCGACGATCAGTACTTC; CDR3 protein: CASSLAPSDDQYF; CDR3 length: 13; J gene: TRBJ2-7; D gene: .; clone size: many; V gene: TRBV7-2
CDR3 DNA: TGCAGCGTTGCGAAAGGGGGGGCTTACAATGAGCAGTTCTTC; CDR3 protein: CSVAKGGAYNEQFF; CDR3 length: 14; J gene: TRBJ2-1; D gene: .; clone size: many; V gene: TRBV29-1
CDR3 DNA: TGTGCCAGCAGCGCTGGACAGGGATTTGCAACTAATGAAAAACTGTTTTTT; CDR3 protein: CASSAGQGFATNEKLFF; CDR3 length: 17; J gene: TRBJ1-4; D gene: TRBD1; clone size: .; V gene: TRBV9
CDR3 DNA: TGTGCCAGCGGGACTATAAGCGGGGTGAGCACAGATACGCAGTATTTT; CDR3 protein: CASGTISGVSTDTQYF; CDR3 length: 16; J gene: TRBJ2-3; D gene: TRBD2; clone size: .; V gene: TRBV28
CDR3 DNA: TGTGCCAGCAGCATTTCAGAAGGACTCGAAGCTTTCTTT; CDR3 protein: CASSISEGLEAFF; CDR3 length: 13; J gene: TRBJ1-1; D gene: .; clone size: few; V gene: TRBV7-2
CDR3 DNA: TGCAGTGCTAGCCCAGGGGGTACTGAGCAGTTCTTC; CDR3 protein: CSASPGGTEQFF; CDR3 length: 12; J gene: TRBJ2-1; D gene: TRBD1; clone size: .; V gene: TRBV20-1
CDR3 DNA: TGTGCCAGCAGTTCCCGGGACAGGGTCCTGATTGGCTACACCTTC; CDR3 protein: CASSSRDRVLIGYTF; CDR3 length: 15; J gene: TRBJ1-2; D gene: TRBD1; clone size: .; V gene: TRBV28
CDR3 DNA: TGCGCCAGCAGCCAAGATAAGGGGGCGGGATGGAATGAGCAGTTCTTC; CDR3 protein: CASSQDKGAGWNEQFF; CDR3 length: 16; J gene: TRBJ2-1; D gene: .; clone size: few; V gene: TRBV4-3
CDR3 DNA: TGTGCCAGCAGCTTAGCAGGTTTCAGCACTGAAGCTTTCTTT; CDR3 protein: CASSLAGFSTEAFF; CDR3 length: 14; J gene: TRBJ1-1; D gene: .; clone size: .; V gene: TRBV11-2
CDR3 DNA: TGCAGTGCTAGAGAAGGACTAGCGGGGGAGACCCAGTACTTC; CDR3 protein: CSAREGLAGETQYF; CDR3 length: 14; J gene: TRBJ2-5; D gene: TRBD2; clone size: .; V gene: TRBV20-1
CDR3 DNA: TGTGCCAGCAGCTTAGAGCTGCGCTCTGGGGCCAACGTCCTGACTTTC; CDR3 protein: CASSLELRSGANVLTF; CDR3 length: 16; J gene: TRBJ2-6; D gene: .; clone size: .; V gene: TRBV11-1
CDR3 DNA: TGTGCCAGCAGTGCGCAGGGGGCGTCAGAGACCCAGTACTTC; CDR3 protein: CASSAQGASETQYF; CDR3 length: 14; J gene: TRBJ2-5; D gene: TRBD1; clone size: few; V gene: TRBV12-3/TRBV12-4
CDR3 DNA: TGTGCCAGCAGTGAACAGACAAGCTCCTATAATTCACCCCTCCACTTT; CDR3 protein: CASSEQTSSYNSPLHF; CDR3 length: 16; J gene: TRBJ1-6; D gene: .; clone size: .; V gene: TRBV25-1
CDR3 DNA: TGTGCCAGCAGCGCAGCTAGCGGGGAGCTAACTACGCAGTATTTT; CDR3 protein: CASSAASGELTTQYF; CDR3 length: 15; J gene: TRBJ2-3; D gene: TRBD2; clone size: .; V gene: TRBV9
CDR3 DNA: TGTGCCAGCAGCTTAGCTAACCCGCTTGGGGAAGGCGAGCAGTACTTC; CDR3 protein: CASSLANPLGEGEQYF; CDR3 length: 16; J gene: TRBJ2-7; D gene: .; clone size: .; V gene: TRBV7-2
CDR3 DNA: TGTGCCAGCATAACACAGGGGGTAAGAGGGGCTTTCTTT; CDR3 protein: CASITQGVRGAFF; CDR3 length: 13; J gene: TRBJ1-1; D gene: TRBD1; clone size: once; V gene: TRBV2
CDR3 DNA: TGTGCCAGCAGCGTTTCAGGGATAGGAGAGACCCAGTACTTC; CDR3 protein: CASSVSGIGETQYF; CDR3 length: 14; J gene: TRBJ2-5; D gene: .; clone size: many; V gene: TRBV9
CDR3 DNA: TGTGCCAGCAGCTTAGCGCTTGGGGTAGCGGGGGGCAATGAGCAGTTCTTC; CDR3 protein: CASSLALGVAGGNEQFF; CDR3 length: 17; J gene: TRBJ2-1; D gene: TRBD2; clone size: .; V gene: TRBV7-2
CDR3 DNA: TGTGCCTGGAGCGTAGGATTACAGGGGAAGCCCCTCCACTTT; CDR3 protein: CAWSVGLQGKPLHF; CDR3 length: 14; J gene: TRBJ1-6; D gene: TRBD1; clone size: once; V gene: TRBV30
CDR3 DNA: TGTGCCACCAGAGCTACAGGGGGCGAAACTGCAGATACGCAGTATTTT; CDR3 protein: CATRATGGETADTQYF; CDR3 length: 16; J gene: TRBJ2-3; D gene: TRBD1; clone size: few; V gene: TRBV24-1
CDR3 DNA: TGCAGTGCTCGCCCGGGACAGGGAGGGATCTACGAGCAGTACTTC; CDR3 protein: CSARPGQGGIYEQYF; CDR3 length: 15; J gene: TRBJ2-7; D gene: TRBD1; clone size: .; V gene: TRBV20-1
CDR3 DNA: TGCAGTGCCACTTGGGACGGAGCTAGCCACGAGCAGTACTTC; CDR3 protein: CSATWDGASHEQYF; CDR3 length: 14; J gene: TRBJ2-7; D gene: .; clone size: .; V gene: TRBV20-1
CDR3 DNA: TGTGCCAGCAGCCCGGAGGGAGGGTCAAATTCACCCCTCCACTTT; CDR3 protein: CASSPEGGSNSPLHF; CDR3 length: 15; J gene: TRBJ1-6; D gene: .; clone size: .; V gene: TRBV3-1
CDR3 DNA: TGTGCCAGCAGTCCCACTAGCGAGACAGATACGCAGTATTTT; CDR3 protein: CASSPTSETDTQYF; CDR3 length: 14; J gene: TRBJ2-3; D gene: TRBD2; clone size: few; V gene: TRBV12-3/TRBV12-4
CDR3 DNA: TGTGCCAGCAGCCATTTAGCGGGGGCCGTCTACAATGAGCAGTTCTTC; CDR3 protein: CASSHLAGAVYNEQFF; CDR3 length: 16; J gene: TRBJ2-1; D gene: TRBD2; clone size: few; V gene: TRBV7-3
CDR3 DNA: TGTGCCAGCAGTTTATTCGGCAATTTTAATTCACCCCTCCACTTT; CDR3 protein: CASSLFGNFNSPLHF; CDR3 length: 15; J gene: TRBJ1-6; D gene: .; clone size: few; V gene: TRBV27